This T cell receptor beta chain was profiled in a study of blood T cell repertoires in COVID-19. Study background: Spain, Italy and the United States supplied samples that represented acute and convalescent COVID-19. T cells, B-cell-depleted T cells, or PBMCs supplied cDNA or gDNA.

The CDR3 runs to 19 residues. With 3 bases clipped from V and 2 bases from J, the junction kept 10 bases outside the gene matches. Germline CDR1 SGDLS, CDR2 YYNGEE. Libraries were prepared by immunoSEQ multiplex PCR; TCRdb keeps only in-frame clonotypes and omits some of them. Found here are about 220,000 clones, 80% to 85% of them singletons; the top ten hold 2% to 2.5%. The sample holds one count of this clone. The genes are TRBV9 and TRBJ2-2; 13 positions match TRBD2. This clonotype was sampled from a woman aged 55-75 years with acute or convalescent COVID-19. Material: peripheral blood. The CDR3 loop reads CASSGLAGGPTLNTGELFF. CDR3 sequence (DNA): TGTGCCAGCAGCGGACTAGCGGGGGGTCCCACTCTAAACACCGGGGAGCTGTTTTTT.